The clone carrying this T cell receptor (beta chain) was counted many times. Its antigen remains unidentified. The CDR3 is 16 residues long. The germline CDR1 and CDR2 sequences are SGHKS and YYEKEE (reference sequence). V lost 1 base, J lost 3 bases, and 7 bases stayed unmatched. These data come from a study of shared clonotypes between healthy human individuals. Method: immunoSEQ multiplex PCR; TCRdb's copy keeps in-frame clones and lacks some. Of approximately 1,000,000 clones listed, around 78% are singletons. Points from the study as a whole: Enrolling few donors narrowed the genetic and exposure-history diversity that was represented. Estimated richness values were generally larger in naive subsets than in memory subsets.

Material for sequencing was memory CD4+ T cells from PBMCs. Described subset: CD45RA-negative fraction. The chain uses TRBV5-5 and TRBJ1-5; 7 bases are a match to TRBD1. This TCR derives from a man between 18 and 35 years old in good health. Some clones in this sample may be carry-over from other donors' samples. The CDR3 DNA is TGTGCCAGCAGCTTGTACGCAGGGGGTAACAATCAGCCCCAGCATTTT. It encodes CASSLYAGGNNQPQHF.